These 15 T cell receptor beta chains share one sample of origin, sequenced in a study of regulatory T cells in long-lasting Graves disease. As to time point: newly diagnosed GD, antithyroid drugs for less than 3 months. The TCR library was made from RNA that had been extracted from PBMCs in TRIzol. To make TCR beta libraries, researchers used iRepertoire HTBI primers and Arm-PCR of CDR3 regions. TCRdb reprocessed the multiplex PCR reads via MiXCR and lists one record per CDR3 protein. The data show 440,000 or so distinct CDR3 sequences, 15% to 20% seen once. These sequences were also reported in another study, on T cells in Graves' hyperthyroidism and ophthalmopathy.

The sequencing used peripheral blood mononuclear cells (PBMCs), collected at new diagnosis, from a patient treated with antithyroid drugs. The receptors were sampled from a woman aged 30 to 39 with Graves disease.

The V and J genes are TRBV19 and TRBJ1-1; D ambiguous. The ends were cut back, 7 bases at V and 5 bases at J, with 8 bases in the middle. The CDR3 is 11 amino acids. The germline V gene has CDR1 LNHDA and CDR2 SQIVND (reference sequence). CDR3: CASIGRTEAFF. In nucleotides, the CDR3 is TGTGCCAGTATCGGCCGGACTGAAGCTTTCTTT.

The chain is built from TRBV20-1 and TRBJ2-1; 9 bases are a match to TRBD2. Trimming at V came to 6 bases and at J to 1 base, leaving 10 bases not matched to a gene. CDR1 is DFQATT, CDR2 SNEGSKA, per germline (reference sequence). The CDR3 consists of 16 residues. The CDR3 DNA follows: TGCAGTGCCATAGAAGGTCTAGCGGGATCCTACAATGAGCAGTTCTTC. This encodes CSAIEGLAGSYNEQFF.

A few counts support this clonotype. This chain joins TRBV2 and TRBJ2-2; 10 positions agree with TRBD2. The germline gives CDR1 SNHLY, CDR2 FYNNEI. The J segment lost 8 bases and the V segment lost 6 bases, leaving 15 bases of the junction unmatched. There are 17 residues in the CDR3. The CDR3 here is CASRIGGGLAQRGELFF. As DNA, the CDR3 is TGTGCCAGCAGGATTGGGGGGGGACTAGCGCAAAGGGGGGAGCTGTTTTTT.

This clonotype was counted at least ten times. The genes are TRBV7-9 and TRBJ1-6; 9 bases are shared with TRBD1. The CDR3 is 15 residues long. With 4 bases clipped from V and 9 bases from J, the junction kept 7 bases outside the gene matches. The germline V gene has CDR1 SEHNR and CDR2 FQNEAQ (reference sequence). CDR3 in amino acids: CASSSTGGAGSPLHF. The DNA of the CDR3 is TGTGCCAGCAGCTCCACAGGGGGCGCGGGTTCACCCCTCCACTTT.

This clonotype was counted ten times or more. The chain joins TRBV6-1 to TRBJ2-5; the match to TRBD2 covers 10 bases. The germline V gene has CDR1 MNHNS and CDR2 SASEGT. The CDR3 runs 18 residues. V gave up 4 bases and J gave up 4 bases; unmatched junction bases: 15. Here the CDR3 reads CASSGSEREGPLGETQYF. The CDR3, as DNA: TGTGCCAGCAGTGGGAGCGAGCGGGAGGGCCCATTAGGAGAGACCCAGTACTTC.

This clonotype was observed many times. The chain uses TRBV29-1 and TRBJ2-7; 8 nucleotides align to TRBD2. CDR1 is SQVTM, CDR2 ANQGSEA, per germline. Germline trimming cut 3 bases from V and 4 bases from J; bases unmatched to any gene: 8. This CDR3 has 14 residues. CDR3 residues: CSVDGLAGVYEQYF. CDR3 bases: TGCAGCGTTGATGGGCTAGCGGGTGTTTACGAGCAGTACTTC.

The chain links TRBV7-3 to TRBJ2-3; 10 positions agree with TRBD1. CDR3 length: 16 amino acids. The ends lost 5 bases at V and 4 bases at J; junction bases unmatched: 9. Per the germline V gene, CDR1 is SGHTA and CDR2 is FQGTGA. The CDR3 DNA follows: TGTGCCAGCAGCGCCCAGACAGGGGGCGGGGCAGATACGCAGTATTTT. It encodes CASSAQTGGGADTQYF. Using reference TRBV7-3 and TRBJ2-3 for the parts outside the CDR3, the full variable domain is GAGVSQTPSNKVTEKGKYVELRCDPISGHTALYWYRQSLGQGPEFLIYFQGTGAADDSGLPNDRFFAVRPEGSVSTLKIQRTERGDSAVYLCASSAQTGGGADTQYFGPGTRLTVL.

This clonotype showed up just a few times. This may arise from a read error, as a much more abundant clone is one base away. In DNA, the CDR3 is TGTGCCAGCAGCCTCCCGAGACTAGAGCAGTACTTC. It specifies CASSLPRLEQYF. The chain uses TRBV7-2 and TRBJ2-7, with D tentatively TRBD2 (5 bases). In germline, CDR1 is SGHTA, CDR2 FQGNSA. The CDR3 has 12 residues. V was pared by 5 bases and J by 7 bases, with 12 bases between.

This clonotype was counted at least ten times. The chain carries TRBV10-3 and TRBJ1-3; D might be TRBD1 (6 bases). The CDR3 totals 16 residues. V lost 0 bases and J lost 2, with 11 bases in between. Germline V lookup: CDR1 ENHRY, CDR2 SYGVKD. The CDR3 DNA is TGTGCCATCAGTGAGTCTTGGGGGGCAGCTGGAAACACCATATATTTT. Translating gives CAISESWGAAGNTIYF.

This clonotype was detected a few times. This chain links TRBV4-3 with TRBJ1-2; 8 bases line up with TRBD1. The CDR3 consists of 15 residues. J was trimmed by 4 bases and V by 4 bases; bases with no gene match: 8. Germline assignment: CDR1 LGHNA and CDR2 YSLEER. CDR3 sequence reads: CASSPPSGTGYGYTF. The CDR3 coding sequence is TGCGCCAGCAGCCCCCCCAGCGGGACAGGCTATGGCTACACCTTC.

This clonotype was picked up many times. The rearrangement joins TRBV7-2 to TRBJ2-7, with 7 bases identical to TRBD2. This CDR3 has 15 amino acids. V was clipped by 2 bases and J by 1 base; unmatched bases: 5. Germline V CDR1 and CDR2: SGHTA, FQGNSA. DNA for the CDR3: TGTGCCAGCAGCTTATTCTGGGGGGGGTCCTACGAGCAGTACTTC. This codes for CASSLFWGGSYEQYF.

The CDR3 region has the DNA TGTGCCAGTAGTCGGGGACTAGAACAAGAGACCCAGTACTTC. It codes for CASSRGLEQETQYF. V usage is TRBV19 and J usage is TRBJ2-5, with 8 bases that match TRBD2. This CDR3 comprises 14 residues. Trimming at V came to 5 bases and at J to 2 bases, leaving 4 bases not matched to a gene. Germline V gene data show CDR1 as LNHDA and CDR2 as SQIVND (reference sequence).

This clonotype was detected ten times or more. This chain links TRBV28 with TRBJ2-7; D not resolved. Germline-derived CDR1 and CDR2 are MDHEN and SYDVKM. The CDR3 has 11 residues. The V and J ends lost 9 bases and 3 bases respectively, with 9 bases between them. CDR3 in DNA: TGTGCCAGTACGAAGGACTACGAGCAGTACTTC. Protein sequence: CASTKDYEQYF.

This clonotype was detected only a few times. This sequence joins TRBV9 and TRBJ2-5; D ambiguous. V shed 6 bases and J shed 4 bases, with 13 bases lying between them. The CDR3 is 13 residues long. The V gene's germline CDR1 is SGDLS and CDR2 YYNGEE. CDR3 bases: TGTGCCAGCAACGCCCTAGGTCGAGAGACCCAGTACTTC. Its translation is CASNALGRETQYF.

With respect to this clonotype: It is likely a read error: a sequence one base away is far more abundant. V and J are TRBV7-3 and TRBJ2-1, with TRBD2 as a possible D gene (6 bases). The CDR3 consists of 13 residues. CDR1 is SGHTA, CDR2 FQGTGA, per germline. The DNA of the CDR3 is TGTGCCTGCAGCCTGACGGGGGAGAATGAGCAGTTCTTC. Its translation is CACSLTGENEQFF. Full variable domain (remainder filled in from reference TRBV7-3 and TRBJ2-1): GAGVSQTPSNKVTEKGKYVELRCDPISGHTALYWYRQSLGQGPEFLIYFQGTGAADDSGLPNDRFFAVRPEGSVSTLKIQRTERGDSAVYLCACSLTGENEQFFGPGTRLTVL.